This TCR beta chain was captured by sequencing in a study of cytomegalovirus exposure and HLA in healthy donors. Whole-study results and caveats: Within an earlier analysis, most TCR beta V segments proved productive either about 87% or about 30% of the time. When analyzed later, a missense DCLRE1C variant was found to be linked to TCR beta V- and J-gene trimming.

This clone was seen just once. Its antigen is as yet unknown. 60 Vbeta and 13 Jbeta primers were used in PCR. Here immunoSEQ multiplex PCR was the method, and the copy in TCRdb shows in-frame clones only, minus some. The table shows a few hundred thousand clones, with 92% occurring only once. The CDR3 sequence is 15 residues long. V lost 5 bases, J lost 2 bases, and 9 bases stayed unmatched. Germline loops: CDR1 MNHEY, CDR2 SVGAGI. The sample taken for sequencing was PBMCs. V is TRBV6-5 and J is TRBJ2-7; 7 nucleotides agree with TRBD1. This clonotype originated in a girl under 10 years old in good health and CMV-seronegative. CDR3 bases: TGTGCCAGCAGTCCATACCAGGGACAGACCTACGAGCAGTACTTC. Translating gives CASSPYQGQTYEQYF.